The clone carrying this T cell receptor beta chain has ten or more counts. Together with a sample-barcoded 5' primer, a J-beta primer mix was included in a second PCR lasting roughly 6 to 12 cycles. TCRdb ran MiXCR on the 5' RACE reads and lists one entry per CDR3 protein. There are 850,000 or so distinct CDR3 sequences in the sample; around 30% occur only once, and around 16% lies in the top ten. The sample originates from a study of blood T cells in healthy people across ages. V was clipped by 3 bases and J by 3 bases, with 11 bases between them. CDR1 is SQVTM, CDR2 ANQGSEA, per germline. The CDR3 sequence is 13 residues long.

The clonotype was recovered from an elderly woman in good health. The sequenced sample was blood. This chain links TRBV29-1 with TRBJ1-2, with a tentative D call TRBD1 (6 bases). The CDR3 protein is CSVEAQGYYGYTF. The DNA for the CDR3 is TGCAGCGTTGAGGCCCAGGGGTACTATGGCTACACCTTC.